This T cell receptor beta chain originates from a study of T cells in Graves' hyperthyroidism and ophthalmopathy. CDR1 KGHSH and CDR2 LQKENI come from the germline V gene. CDR3 length equals 14 residues. Unmatched junction bases numbered 7, after V lost 8 bases and J lost 3 bases. Amplification yielded TCR beta CDR3 regions, with RNA transcripts as the source. TCR CDR3 regions were first amplified by RT-PCR with HTBI primers. TCRdb called the multiplex PCR reads again in MiXCR, with one record for every CDR3 protein. The sample holds 400,000 or so distinct CDR3 sequences, 13% to 15% seen once. The sample holds many counts of this clonotype.

The chain links TRBV18 to TRBJ2-7, with 10 bases matching TRBD1. The sequence was obtained from a woman in her 30s with Graves' ophthalmopathy. Sequenced: blood. DNA for the CDR3: TGTGCCAGCAGCCCGGGACAGGGGAGCTACGAGCAGTACTTC. Amino acids: CASSPGQGSYEQYF.